The entry below describes one T cell receptor beta chain. This CDR3 has 14 residues. Per the germline V gene, CDR1 is GTSNPN and CDR2 is SVGIG (reference sequence). The data originate from a study of T cells expressing NK-cell markers. TCRdb re-called the 5' RACE reads; every CDR3 protein appears as one record, without DNA. The listing contains about 120,000 distinct CDR3 sequences. The clonotype was recovered from a woman aged 18 to 69 in good health. The J gene is TRBJ1-2, the V gene TRBV30; TCRdb's assignment of TRBD1 cannot be checked, as there is no DNA. Sequencing used blood T cells: a sorted CD56 or NKG2C T cell subset, CD4+ or CD8+ T cells, or bulk PBMC T cells (not recorded which). This chain's CDR3 is CAWSVGAAYYGYTF. Combining the CDR3 with reference TRBV30 and TRBJ1-2 gives the whole variable domain SQTIHQWPATLVQPVGSPLSLECTVEGTSNPNLYWYRQAAGRGLQLLFYSVGIGQISSEVPQNLSASRPQDRQFILSSKKLLLSDSGFYLCAWSVGAAYYGYTFGSGTRLTVV.